This TCR beta chain stems from a study of a mutant IDH1 vaccine in newly diagnosed glioma. Study-wide context: Earlier care involved radiotherapy, temozolomide, or both, and the majority received both.

V was clipped by 3 bases and J by 6 bases; unmatched bases: 10. Germline V CDR1 and CDR2: MNHEY, SVGAGI. The CDR3 has 15 residues. Assay used: immunoSEQ multiplex PCR; TCRdb lists only in-frame clones, some missing. The sample shows around 100,000 clones, over 70% of them seen only once. The time point is: baseline, week 1 (first vaccination visit). Treatment in this sample: pre-vaccination baseline after standard-of-care therapy. The chain carries TRBV6-5 and TRBJ1-1; TRBD1 matches 7 bases. The sequence came from a man aged 35-49 years with glioma. Some clones in this sample may be carry-over from other donors' samples. Specimen: PBMCs, collected from a glioma patient treated with radiotherapy, temozolomide or both. The CDR3 loop is CASSYSTGLRSEAFF. DNA for the CDR3: TGTGCCAGCAGTTATTCGACAGGGTTGAGGTCTGAAGCTTTCTTT.